This T cell receptor (beta chain) came from a study of OX40 agonist ivuxolimab in advanced cancers. Study-wide context: Ivuxolimab, which patients received intravenously every 2 weeks, was dosed at 0.01 to 10 mg/kg. Broader study findings: Clonal expansion by week 6 occurred in CD4+ and CD8+ blood T cells (at 0.1 to 3.0 mg/kg). In CD8+ T cells, expanded clones were on average more numerous than in CD4+.

TCRdb keeps only in-frame clones here, not all; method: immunoSEQ multiplex PCR. The table lists about 40,000 clones, around 91% of them singletons. This CDR3 region has 15 residues. V gave up 2 bases and J gave up 1 base, with 12 bases separating them. Per germline, CDR1 SGHNT and CDR2 YYREEE (reference sequence). A note on this clone: Its antigen is currently unknown.

Exclusion applied to patients with autoimmune disease history or systemic immunosuppression. The chain links TRBV5-4 to TRBJ1-1; no clear D. The clonotype was recovered from an adult with an advanced solid tumor such as melanoma, head and neck, liver or kidney cancer. The input for sequencing was CD4+ or CD8+ T cells sorted from blood, taken in a trial of the OX40 agonist ivuxolimab. The CDR3 sequence: CASSLGGRGNTEAFF. CDR3 in DNA: TGTGCCAGCAGCTTAGGAGGGCGGGGGAACACTGAAGCTTTCTTT.